One sample yielded the 7 T cell receptor beta chains listed below, sequenced in a study of shared T cell receptors in the human thymus. Generated by immunoSEQ multiplex PCR, the TCRdb table keeps only in-frame clones and is missing some. The sample lists hundreds of thousands of clones; around 87% were seen once. The sample was also linked to a second study, of human thymus T cells.

Sequences were obtained from thymocytes. These TCRs come from a boy under two years old with a congenital heart defect.

The rearrangement joins TRBV10-3 to TRBJ2-3; 11 bases map to TRBD2. From germline, CDR1 is ENHRY and CDR2 SYGVKD. The CDR3 totals 16 residues. Trimming cost V 3 bases and J 2 bases; bases outside gene matches: 4. CDR3 sequence reads: CAISDSSGGYTDTQYF. Here the CDR3 DNA reads TGTGCCATCAGTGATTCTAGCGGGGGGTACACAGATACGCAGTATTTT.

The CDR3 nucleotides read TGTGCCAGCAGTTCTACGAAGGCGGGAAACACTGAAGCTTTCTTT. Encoded protein: CASSSTKAGNTEAFF. The rearrangement joins TRBV28 to TRBJ1-1, with D unresolved. CDR1 is MDHEN and CDR2 is SYDVKM in the germline V gene. The CDR3 length is 15 residues. Trimming took off 4 bases at V and 2 bases at J, with 14 bases between the two ends.

V gene TRBV6-1 combines with J gene TRBJ1-1; 11 bases align to TRBD1. The CDR3 spans 15 residues. Germline V CDR1 and CDR2: MNHNS, SASEGT. Losses at the gene ends were 7 bases for V and 0 bases for J; bases not matched to a gene: 4. As DNA, the CDR3 is TGTGCCAGCAACGGACAGGGGGCCATGAACACTGAAGCTTTCTTT. Its translation is CASNGQGAMNTEAFF.

The chain couples TRBV28 to TRBJ2-4; 13 bases align to TRBD2. Germline CDR1 is MDHEN and CDR2 is SYDVKM. Trimming at V came to 2 bases and at J to 4 bases, leaving 14 bases not matched to a gene. The CDR3 loop spans 20 amino acids. The DNA for the CDR3 is TGTGCCAGCAGTTTAAAGTGGACTAGCGGGAGTCGGATGTGGAAAAACATTCAGTACTTC. This encodes CASSLKWTSGSRMWKNIQYF.

The rearrangement links TRBV11-2 to TRBJ2-7, with D maybe TRBD1 (6 bases). Trimming shortened V by 5 bases and J by 2 bases, and 19 bases separated the two germline ends. Germline V gene sequence: CDR1 SGHAT, CDR2 FQNNGV. The CDR3 consists of 16 residues. In DNA form, the CDR3 reads TGTGCCAGCAGCCCAGACTACAGGGTACGGGCCTACGAGCAGTACTTC. It is translated as CASSPDYRVRAYEQYF.

Here the CDR3 DNA reads TGTGCCAGCAGCTTGTCTTTGACAGGGGGTCACGAGCAGTACTTC. Translation: CASSLSLTGGHEQYF. The chain links TRBV5-6 to TRBJ2-7, with TRBD1 matching 9 bases. Germline CDR1 and CDR2: SGHDT and YYEEEE. With V trimmed by 1 base and J by 5 bases, 7 bases remained unmatched. CDR3 length equals 15 residues.

The chain couples TRBV6-1 to TRBJ2-7, with D possibly TRBD1 on 5 matching bases. Germline CDR1 and CDR2: MNHNS and SASEGT. The CDR3 length is 14 residues. Trimming took off 2 bases at V and 1 base at J, with 9 bases between the two ends. The DNA for the CDR3 is TGTGCCAGCAGTGAAAACAGGCAATCCTACGAGCAGTACTTC. It encodes CASSENRQSYEQYF.